This T cell receptor (beta chain) was captured by sequencing in a study of T cell changes during pregnancy in multiple sclerosis. Data came from immunoSEQ multiplex PCR; TCRdb stores just in-frame clones and leaves some out. The sample lists about 24,000 clones; over 85% were seen once. The CDR3 loop spans 12 amino acids. Germline CDR1 LNHDA, CDR2 SQIVND (reference sequence). V was cut by 9 bases and J by 2 bases, with 8 bases left in between. The J gene is TRBJ2-1, the V gene TRBV19; D uncertain. The sample here was CD8+ T cells from peripheral blood mononuclear cells, taken in the third trimester of pregnancy. This TCR derives from a female donor in good health, enrolled as a control in a pregnancy study. The CDR3 is CASLSAYNEQFF. The CDR3 DNA reads as TGTGCCAGCCTCTCCGCCTACAATGAGCAGTTCTTC.